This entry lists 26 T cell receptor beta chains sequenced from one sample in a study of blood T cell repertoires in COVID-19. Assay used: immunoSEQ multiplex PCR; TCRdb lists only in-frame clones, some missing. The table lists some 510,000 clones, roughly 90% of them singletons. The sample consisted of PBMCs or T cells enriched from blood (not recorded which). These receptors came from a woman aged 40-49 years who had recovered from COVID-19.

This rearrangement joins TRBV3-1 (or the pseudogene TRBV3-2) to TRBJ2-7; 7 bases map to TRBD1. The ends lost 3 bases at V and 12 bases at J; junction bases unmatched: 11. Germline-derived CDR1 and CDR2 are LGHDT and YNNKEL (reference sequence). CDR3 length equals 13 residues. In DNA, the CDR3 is TGTGCCAGCAGCCAGGGAACGCAGACAGGGTCGTACTTC. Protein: CASSQGTQTGSYF.

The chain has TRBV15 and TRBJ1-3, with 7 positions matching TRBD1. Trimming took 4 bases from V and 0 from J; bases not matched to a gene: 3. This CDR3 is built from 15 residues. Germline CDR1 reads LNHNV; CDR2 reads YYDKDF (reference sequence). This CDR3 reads CATSNDRVSGNTIYF. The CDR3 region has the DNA TGTGCCACCAGCAACGACAGGGTCTCTGGAAACACCATATATTTT.

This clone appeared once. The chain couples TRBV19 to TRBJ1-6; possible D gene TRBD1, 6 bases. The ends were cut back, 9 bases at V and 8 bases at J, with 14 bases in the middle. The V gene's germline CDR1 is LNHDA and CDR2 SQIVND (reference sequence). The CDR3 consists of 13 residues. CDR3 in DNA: TGTGCCAGACAGGGAACCCCATATTCACCCCTCCACTTT. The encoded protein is CARQGTPYSPLHF.

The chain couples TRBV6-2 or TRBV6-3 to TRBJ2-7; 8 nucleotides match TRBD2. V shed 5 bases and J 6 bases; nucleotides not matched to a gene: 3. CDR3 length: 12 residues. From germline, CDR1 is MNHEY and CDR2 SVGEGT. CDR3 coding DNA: TGTGCCAGCAGTCCGGGACTAGTCGAGCAGTACTTC. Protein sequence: CASSPGLVEQYF.

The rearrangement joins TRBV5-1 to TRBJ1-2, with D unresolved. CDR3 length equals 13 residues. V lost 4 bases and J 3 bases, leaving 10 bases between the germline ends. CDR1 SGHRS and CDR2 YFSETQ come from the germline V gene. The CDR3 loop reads CASSPNRDYGYTF. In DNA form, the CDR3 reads TGCGCCAGCAGCCCTAACAGAGACTATGGCTACACCTTC.

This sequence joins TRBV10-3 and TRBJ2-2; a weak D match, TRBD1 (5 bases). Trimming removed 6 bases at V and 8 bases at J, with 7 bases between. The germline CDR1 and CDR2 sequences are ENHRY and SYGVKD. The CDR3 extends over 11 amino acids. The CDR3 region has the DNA TGTGCCATCAGCCCAGGGGGGGAGCTGTTTTTT. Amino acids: CAISPGGELFF.

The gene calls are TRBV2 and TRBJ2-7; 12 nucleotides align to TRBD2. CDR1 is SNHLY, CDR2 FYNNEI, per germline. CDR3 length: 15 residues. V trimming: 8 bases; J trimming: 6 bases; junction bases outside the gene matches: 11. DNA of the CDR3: TGTGCCAGCCTCGATAGGCTAGCGGGAGGGCCCGAGCAGTACTTC. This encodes CASLDRLAGGPEQYF. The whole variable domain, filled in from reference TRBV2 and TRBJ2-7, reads EPEVTQTPSHQVTQMGQEVILRCVPISNHLYFYWYRQILGQKVEFLVSFYNNEISEKSEIFDDQFSVERPDGSNFTLKIRSTKLEDSAMYFCASLDRLAGGPEQYFGPGTRLTVT.

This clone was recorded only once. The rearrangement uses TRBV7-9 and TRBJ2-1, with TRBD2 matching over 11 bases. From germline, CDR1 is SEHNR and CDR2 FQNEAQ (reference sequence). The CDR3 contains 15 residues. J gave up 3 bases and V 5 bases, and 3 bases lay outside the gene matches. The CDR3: CASSTGTSGYNEQFF. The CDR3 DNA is TGTGCCAGCAGCACAGGGACTAGCGGCTACAATGAGCAGTTCTTC.

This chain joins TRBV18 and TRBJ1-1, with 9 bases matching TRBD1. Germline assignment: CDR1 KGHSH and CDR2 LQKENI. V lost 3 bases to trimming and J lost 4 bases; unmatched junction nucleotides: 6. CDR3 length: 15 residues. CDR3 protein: CASSPGTGPSTEAFF. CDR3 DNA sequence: TGTGCCAGCTCACCCGGGACAGGGCCTTCCACTGAAGCTTTCTTT.

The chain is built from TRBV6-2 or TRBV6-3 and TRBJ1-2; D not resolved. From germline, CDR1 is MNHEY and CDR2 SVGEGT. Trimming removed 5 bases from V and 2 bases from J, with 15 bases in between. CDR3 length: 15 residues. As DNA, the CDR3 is TGTGCCAGCAGTGAGGAAGTTTTTTGGAACTATGGCTACACCTTC. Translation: CASSEEVFWNYGYTF.

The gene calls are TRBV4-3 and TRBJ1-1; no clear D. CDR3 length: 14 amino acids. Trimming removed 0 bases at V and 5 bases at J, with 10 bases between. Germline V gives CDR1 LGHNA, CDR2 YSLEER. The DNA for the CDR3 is TGCGCCAGCAGCCAAGATGGGCCAAGTACTGAAGCTTTCTTT. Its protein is CASSQDGPSTEAFF.

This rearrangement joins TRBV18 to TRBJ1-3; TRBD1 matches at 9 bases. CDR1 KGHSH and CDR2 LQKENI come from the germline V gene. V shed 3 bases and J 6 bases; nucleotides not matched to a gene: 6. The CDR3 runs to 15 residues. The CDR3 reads CASSPPGQGPNTIYF. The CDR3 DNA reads TGTGCCAGCTCACCGCCGGGACAGGGACCAAACACCATATATTTT.

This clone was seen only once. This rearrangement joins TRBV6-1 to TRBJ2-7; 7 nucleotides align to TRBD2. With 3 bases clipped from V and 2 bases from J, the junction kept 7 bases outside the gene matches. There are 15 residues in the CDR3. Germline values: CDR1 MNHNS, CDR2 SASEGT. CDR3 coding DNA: TGTGCCAGCAGTGATGGACTAGGCTCTCCCTACGAGCAGTACTTC. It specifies CASSDGLGSPYEQYF.

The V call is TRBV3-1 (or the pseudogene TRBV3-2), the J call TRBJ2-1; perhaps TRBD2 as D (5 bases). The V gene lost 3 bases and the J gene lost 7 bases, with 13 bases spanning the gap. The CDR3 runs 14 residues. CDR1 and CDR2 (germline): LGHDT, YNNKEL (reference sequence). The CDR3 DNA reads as TGTGCCAGCAGCCACCTTGGATCGGGGAATGAGCAGTTCTTC. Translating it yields CASSHLGSGNEQFF.

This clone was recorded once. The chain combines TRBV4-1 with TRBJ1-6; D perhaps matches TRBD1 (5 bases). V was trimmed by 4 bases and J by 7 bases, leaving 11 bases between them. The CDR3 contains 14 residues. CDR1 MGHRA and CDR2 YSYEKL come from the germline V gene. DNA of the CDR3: TGCGCCAGCAGCCCTCAGGGTAGGAATTCACCCCTCCACTTT. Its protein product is CASSPQGRNSPLHF.

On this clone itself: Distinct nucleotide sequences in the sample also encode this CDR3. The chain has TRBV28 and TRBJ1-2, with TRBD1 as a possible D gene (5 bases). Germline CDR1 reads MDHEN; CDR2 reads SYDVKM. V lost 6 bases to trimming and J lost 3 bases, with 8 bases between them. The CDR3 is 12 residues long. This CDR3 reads CASSLTDYGYTF. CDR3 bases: TGTGCCAGCAGCTTGACAGACTATGGCTACACCTTC.

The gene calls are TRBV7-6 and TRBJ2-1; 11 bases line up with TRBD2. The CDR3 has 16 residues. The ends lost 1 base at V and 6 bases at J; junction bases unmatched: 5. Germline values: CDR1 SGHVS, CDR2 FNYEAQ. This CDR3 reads CASSLEGGLAANEQFF. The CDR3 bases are TGTGCCAGCAGCTTAGAGGGGGGACTAGCGGCCAATGAGCAGTTCTTC.

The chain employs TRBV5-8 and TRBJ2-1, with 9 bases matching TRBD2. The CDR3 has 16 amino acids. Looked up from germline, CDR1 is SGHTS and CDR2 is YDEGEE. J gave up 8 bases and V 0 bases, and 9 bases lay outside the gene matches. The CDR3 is CASSLAVAGVFYEQFF. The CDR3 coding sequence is TGTGCCAGCAGCTTGGCGGTAGCGGGAGTATTTTATGAGCAGTTCTTC.

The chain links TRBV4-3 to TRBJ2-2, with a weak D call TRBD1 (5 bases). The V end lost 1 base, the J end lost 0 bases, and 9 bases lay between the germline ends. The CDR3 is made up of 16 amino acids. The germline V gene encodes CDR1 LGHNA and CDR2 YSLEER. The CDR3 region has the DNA TGCGCCAGCAGCCAAGTGGGGCCAGCGAACACCGGGGAGCTGTTTTTT. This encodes CASSQVGPANTGELFF.

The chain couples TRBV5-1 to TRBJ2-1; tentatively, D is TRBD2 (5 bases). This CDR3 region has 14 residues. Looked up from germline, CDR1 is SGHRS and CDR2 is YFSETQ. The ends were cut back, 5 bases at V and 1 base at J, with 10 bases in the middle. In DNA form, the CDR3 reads TGCGCCAGCAGGGAGGACCCGTCCTACAATGAGCAGTTCTTC. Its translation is CASREDPSYNEQFF.

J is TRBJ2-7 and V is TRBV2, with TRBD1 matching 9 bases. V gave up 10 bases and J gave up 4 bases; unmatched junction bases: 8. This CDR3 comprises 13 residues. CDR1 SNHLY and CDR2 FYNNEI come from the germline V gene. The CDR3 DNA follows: TGTGCCACCCGGACAGGGGATTCGTACGAGCAGTACTTC. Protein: CATRTGDSYEQYF.

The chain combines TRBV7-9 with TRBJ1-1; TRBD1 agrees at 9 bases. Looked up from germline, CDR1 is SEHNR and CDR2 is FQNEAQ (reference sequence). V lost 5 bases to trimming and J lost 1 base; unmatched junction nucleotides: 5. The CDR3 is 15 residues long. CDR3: CASSPVGQGNTEAFF. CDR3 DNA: TGTGCCAGCAGCCCGGTGGGACAGGGGAACACTGAAGCTTTCTTT.

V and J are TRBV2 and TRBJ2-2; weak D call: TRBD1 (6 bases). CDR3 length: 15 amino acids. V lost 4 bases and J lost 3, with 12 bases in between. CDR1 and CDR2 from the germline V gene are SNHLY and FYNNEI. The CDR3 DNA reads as TGTGCCAGCAGTGTTGACAGGTGGGACACCGGGGAGCTGTTTTTT. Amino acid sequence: CASSVDRWDTGELFF. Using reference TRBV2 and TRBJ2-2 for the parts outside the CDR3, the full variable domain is EPEVTQTPSHQVTQMGQEVILRCVPISNHLYFYWYRQILGQKVEFLVSFYNNEISEKSEIFDDQFSVERPDGSNFTLKIRSTKLEDSAMYFCASSVDRWDTGELFFGEGSRLTVL.

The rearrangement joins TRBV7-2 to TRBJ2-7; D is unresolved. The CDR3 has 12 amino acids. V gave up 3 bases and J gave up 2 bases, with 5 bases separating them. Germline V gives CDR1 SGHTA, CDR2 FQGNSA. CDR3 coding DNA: TGTGCCAGCAGCTTTCTACCCTACGAGCAGTACTTC. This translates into CASSFLPYEQYF.

CDR3 region: CASSPVEGETQYF. The CDR3 DNA sequence: TGCGCCAGCAGCCCCGTGGAGGGAGAGACCCAGTACTTC. V is TRBV4-1 and J is TRBJ2-5; tentative D call: TRBD2 (6 bases). Deletions cut 4 bases from V and 4 bases from J, with 10 bases between. The CDR3 consists of 13 residues. The germline V gene has CDR1 MGHRA and CDR2 YSYEKL.

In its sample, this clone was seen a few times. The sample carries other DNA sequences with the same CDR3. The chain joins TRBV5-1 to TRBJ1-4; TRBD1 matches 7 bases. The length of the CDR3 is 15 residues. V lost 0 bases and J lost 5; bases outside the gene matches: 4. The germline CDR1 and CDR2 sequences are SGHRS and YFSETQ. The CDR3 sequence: CASSLAGTANEKLFF. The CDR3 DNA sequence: TGCGCCAGCAGCTTGGCAGGGACAGCGAATGAAAAACTGTTTTTT. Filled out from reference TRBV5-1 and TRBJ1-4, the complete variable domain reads KAGVTQTPRYLIKTRGQQVTLSCSPISGHRSVSWYQQTPGQGLQFLFEYFSETQRNKGNFPGRFSGRQFSNSRSEMNVSTLELGDSALYLCASSLAGTANEKLFFGSGTQLSVL.